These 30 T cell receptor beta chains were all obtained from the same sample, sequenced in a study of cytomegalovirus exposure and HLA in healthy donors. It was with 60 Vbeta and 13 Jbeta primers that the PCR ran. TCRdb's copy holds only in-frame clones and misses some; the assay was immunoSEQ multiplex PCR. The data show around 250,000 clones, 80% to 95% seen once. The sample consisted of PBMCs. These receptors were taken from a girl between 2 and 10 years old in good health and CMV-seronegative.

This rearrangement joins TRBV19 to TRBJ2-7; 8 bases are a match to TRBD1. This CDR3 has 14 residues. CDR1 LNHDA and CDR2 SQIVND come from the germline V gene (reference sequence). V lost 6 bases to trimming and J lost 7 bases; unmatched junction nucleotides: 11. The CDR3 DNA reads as TGTGCCAGTAGCTTTGGGACAGGAGGTTGGGAGCAGTACTTC. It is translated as CASSFGTGGWEQYF.

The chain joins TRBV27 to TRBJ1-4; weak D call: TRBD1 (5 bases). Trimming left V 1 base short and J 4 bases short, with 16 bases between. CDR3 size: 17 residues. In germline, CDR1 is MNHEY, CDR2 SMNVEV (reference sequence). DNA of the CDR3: TGTGCCAGCAGTTTATTTGCAGGGAAAGTACTTAATGAAAAACTGTTTTTT. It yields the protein CASSLFAGKVLNEKLFF.

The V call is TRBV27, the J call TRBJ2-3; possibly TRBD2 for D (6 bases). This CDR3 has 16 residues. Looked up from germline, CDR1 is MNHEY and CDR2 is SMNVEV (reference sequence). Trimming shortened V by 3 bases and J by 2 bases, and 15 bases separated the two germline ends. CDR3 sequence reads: CASSFPGEIPTDTQYF. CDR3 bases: TGTGCCAGCAGTTTCCCGGGGGAGATTCCCACAGATACGCAGTATTTT.

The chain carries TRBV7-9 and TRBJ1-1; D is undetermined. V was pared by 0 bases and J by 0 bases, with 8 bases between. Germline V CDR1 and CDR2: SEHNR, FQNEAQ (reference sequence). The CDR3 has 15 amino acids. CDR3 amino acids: CASSLAVSVNTEAFF. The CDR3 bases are TGTGCCAGCAGCTTAGCCGTGTCCGTGAACACTGAAGCTTTCTTT.

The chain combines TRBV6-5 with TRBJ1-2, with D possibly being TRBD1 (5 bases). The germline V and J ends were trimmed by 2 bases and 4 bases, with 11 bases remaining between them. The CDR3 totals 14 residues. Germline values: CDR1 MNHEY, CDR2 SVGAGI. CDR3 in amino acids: CASSYAGGVYGYTF. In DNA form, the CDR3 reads TGTGCCAGCAGTTACGCGGGGGGAGTCTATGGCTACACCTTC.

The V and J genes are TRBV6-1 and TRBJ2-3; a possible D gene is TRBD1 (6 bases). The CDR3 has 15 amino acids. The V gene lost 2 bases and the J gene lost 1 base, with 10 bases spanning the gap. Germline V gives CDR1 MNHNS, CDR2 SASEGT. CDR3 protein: CASSEWGPGTDTQYF. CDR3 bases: TGTGCCAGCAGTGAATGGGGGCCAGGCACAGATACGCAGTATTTT.

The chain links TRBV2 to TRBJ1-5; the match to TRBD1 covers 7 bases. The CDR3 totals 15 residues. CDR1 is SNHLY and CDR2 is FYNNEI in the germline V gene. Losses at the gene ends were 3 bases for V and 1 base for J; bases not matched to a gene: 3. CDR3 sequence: CASSDVGGSNQPQHF. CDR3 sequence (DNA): TGTGCCAGCAGTGATGTAGGGGGCAGCAATCAGCCCCAGCATTTT.

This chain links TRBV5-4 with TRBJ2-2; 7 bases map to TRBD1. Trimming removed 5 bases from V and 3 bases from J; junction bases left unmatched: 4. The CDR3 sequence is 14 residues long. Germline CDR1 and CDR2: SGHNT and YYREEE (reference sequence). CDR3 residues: CASSGTEHTGELFF. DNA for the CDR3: TGTGCCAGCAGTGGGACAGAGCACACCGGGGAGCTGTTTTTT. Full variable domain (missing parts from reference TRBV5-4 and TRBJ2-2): ETGVTQSPTHLIKTRGQQVTLRCSSQSGHNTVSWYQQALGQGPQFIFQYYREEENGRGNFPPRFSGLQFPNYSSELNVNALELDDSALYLCASSGTEHTGELFFGEGSRLTVL.

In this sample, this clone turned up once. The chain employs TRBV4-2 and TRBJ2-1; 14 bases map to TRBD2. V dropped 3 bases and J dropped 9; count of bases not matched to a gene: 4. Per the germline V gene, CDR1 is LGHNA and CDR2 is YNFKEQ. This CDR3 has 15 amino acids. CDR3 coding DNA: TGTGCCAGCAGCCAGGGACTAGCGGGAGTGATTGAGCAGTTCTTC. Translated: CASSQGLAGVIEQFF.

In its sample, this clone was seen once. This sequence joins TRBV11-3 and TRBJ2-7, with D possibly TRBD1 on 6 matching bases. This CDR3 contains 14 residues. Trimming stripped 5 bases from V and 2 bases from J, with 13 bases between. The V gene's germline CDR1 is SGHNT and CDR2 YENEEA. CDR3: CASSLDSSTYEQYF. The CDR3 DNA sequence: TGTGCCAGCAGCCTGGACAGTTCTACCTACGAGCAGTACTTC. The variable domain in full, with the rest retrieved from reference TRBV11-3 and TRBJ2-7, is EAGVVQSPRYKIIEKKQPVAFWCNPISGHNTLYWYLQNLGQGPELLIRYENEEAVDDSQLPKDRFSAERLKGVDSTLKIQPAELGDSAVYLCASSLDSSTYEQYFGPGTRLTVT.

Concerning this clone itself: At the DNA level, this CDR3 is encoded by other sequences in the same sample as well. CDR3 bases: TGTGCCAGCAGCTTATCAGTAGAGACCCAGTACTTC. Translated, it gives CASSLSVETQYF. V is TRBV7-9 and J is TRBJ2-5; D remains unclear. The CDR3 loop spans 12 amino acids. V lost 2 bases, J lost 4 bases, and 5 bases lay in between. The germline CDR1 and CDR2 sequences are SEHNR and FQNEAQ (reference sequence).

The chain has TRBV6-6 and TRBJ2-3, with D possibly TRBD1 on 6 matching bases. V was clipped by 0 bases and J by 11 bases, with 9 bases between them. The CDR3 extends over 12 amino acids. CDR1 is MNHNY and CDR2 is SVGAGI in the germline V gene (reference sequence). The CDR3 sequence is CASSYSIGGQYF. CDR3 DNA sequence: TGTGCCAGCAGTTACTCGATAGGGGGGCAGTATTTT.

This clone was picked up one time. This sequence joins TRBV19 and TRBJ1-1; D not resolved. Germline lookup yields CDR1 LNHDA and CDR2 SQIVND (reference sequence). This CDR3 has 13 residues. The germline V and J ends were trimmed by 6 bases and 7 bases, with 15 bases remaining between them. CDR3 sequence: CASRSESSLEAFF. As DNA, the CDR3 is TGTGCCAGTAGATCGGAGAGTTCCCTTGAAGCTTTCTTT.

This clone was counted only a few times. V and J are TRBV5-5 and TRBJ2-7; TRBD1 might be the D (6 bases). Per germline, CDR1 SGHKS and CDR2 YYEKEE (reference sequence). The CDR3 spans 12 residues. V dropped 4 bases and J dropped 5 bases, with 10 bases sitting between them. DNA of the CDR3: TGTGCCAGCAGCCAACACAGGGACGAGCAGTACTTC. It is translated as CASSQHRDEQYF.

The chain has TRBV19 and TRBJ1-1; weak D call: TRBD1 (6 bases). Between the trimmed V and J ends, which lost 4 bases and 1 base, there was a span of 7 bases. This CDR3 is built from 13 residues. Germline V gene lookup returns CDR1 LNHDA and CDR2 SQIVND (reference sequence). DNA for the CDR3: TGTGCCAGTAGTAAGGGACAGAACACTGAAGCTTTCTTT. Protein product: CASSKGQNTEAFF.

Here the CDR3 DNA reads TGTGCCAGCAGTCCCTATGCCGGGACATCCTACGAGCAGTACTTC. Translated: CASSPYAGTSYEQYF. This sequence joins TRBV27 and TRBJ2-7; D is perhaps TRBD1 (6 bases). The V gene lost 5 bases and the J gene lost 1 base, with 15 bases spanning the gap. Germline CDR1 reads MNHEY; CDR2 reads SMNVEV (reference sequence). The CDR3 contains 15 residues.

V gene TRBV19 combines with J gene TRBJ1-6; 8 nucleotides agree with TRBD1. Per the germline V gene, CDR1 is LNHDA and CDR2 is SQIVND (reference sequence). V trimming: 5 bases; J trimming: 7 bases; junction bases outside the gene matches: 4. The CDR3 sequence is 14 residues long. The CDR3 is CASSETGGNSPLHF. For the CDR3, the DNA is TGTGCCAGTAGTGAAACAGGGGGGAATTCACCCCTCCACTTT.

CDR3 nucleotides: TGTGCCTGGAGTCCGGGGGGGTCGGCTGAAGCTTTCTTT. This encodes CAWSPGGSAEAFF. V gene TRBV30 combines with J gene TRBJ1-1, with D possibly being TRBD1 (5 bases). CDR3 size: 13 residues. The germline V gene has CDR1 GTSNPN and CDR2 SVGIG (reference sequence). Trimming took off 2 bases at V and 6 bases at J, with 13 bases between the two ends.

Written as DNA, the CDR3 is TGTGCCAGCAGCCTGTCCCGGGACATAAACTACGAGCAGTACTTC. Its translation is CASSLSRDINYEQYF. The chain joins TRBV5-4 to TRBJ2-7; a weak D match, TRBD1 (6 bases). Deletions cut 4 bases from V and 3 bases from J, with 17 bases between. The CDR3 extends over 15 amino acids. The V gene's germline CDR1 is SGHNT and CDR2 YYREEE (reference sequence). Full variable domain (remainder filled in from reference TRBV5-4 and TRBJ2-7): ETGVTQSPTHLIKTRGQQVTLRCSSQSGHNTVSWYQQALGQGPQFIFQYYREEENGRGNFPPRFSGLQFPNYSSELNVNALELDDSALYLCASSLSRDINYEQYFGPGTRLTVT.

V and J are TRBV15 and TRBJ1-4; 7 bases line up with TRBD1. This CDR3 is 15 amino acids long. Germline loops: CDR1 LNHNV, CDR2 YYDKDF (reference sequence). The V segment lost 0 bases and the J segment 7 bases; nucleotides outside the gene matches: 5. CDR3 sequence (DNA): TGTGCCACCAGCAGAGATCAAGGGGGCGTTGAAAAACTGTTTTTT. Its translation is CATSRDQGGVEKLFF.

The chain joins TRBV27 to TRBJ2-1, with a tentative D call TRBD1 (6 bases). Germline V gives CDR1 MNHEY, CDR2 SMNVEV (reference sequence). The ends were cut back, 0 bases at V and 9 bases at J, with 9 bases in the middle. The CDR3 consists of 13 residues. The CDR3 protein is CASSLSPGAEQFF. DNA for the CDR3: TGTGCCAGCAGTTTATCGCCAGGGGCTGAGCAGTTCTTC.

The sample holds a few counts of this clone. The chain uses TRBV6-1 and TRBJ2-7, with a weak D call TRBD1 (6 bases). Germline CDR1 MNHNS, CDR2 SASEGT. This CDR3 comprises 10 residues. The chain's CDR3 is CAHGGDEQYF. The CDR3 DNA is TGTGCTCATGGGGGCGACGAGCAGTACTTC.

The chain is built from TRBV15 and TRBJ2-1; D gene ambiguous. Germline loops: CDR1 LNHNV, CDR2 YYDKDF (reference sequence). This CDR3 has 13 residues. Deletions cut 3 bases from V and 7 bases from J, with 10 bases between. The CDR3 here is CATSSSPTNEQFF. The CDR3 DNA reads TGTGCCACCAGCAGTTCTCCTACGAATGAGCAGTTCTTC.

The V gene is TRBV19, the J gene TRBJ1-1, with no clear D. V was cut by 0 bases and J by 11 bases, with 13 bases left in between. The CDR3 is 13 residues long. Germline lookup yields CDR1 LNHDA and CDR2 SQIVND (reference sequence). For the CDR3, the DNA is TGTGCCAGTAGTATAGAGTGGAGAGTCGAGGCTTTCTTT. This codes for CASSIEWRVEAFF.

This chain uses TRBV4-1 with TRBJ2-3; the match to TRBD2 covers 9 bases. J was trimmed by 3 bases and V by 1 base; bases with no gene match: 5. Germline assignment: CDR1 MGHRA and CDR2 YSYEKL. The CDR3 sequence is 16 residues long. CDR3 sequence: CASSQGGLAGTDTQYF. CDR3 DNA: TGCGCCAGCAGCCAAGGAGGGCTAGCGGGAACAGATACGCAGTATTTT.

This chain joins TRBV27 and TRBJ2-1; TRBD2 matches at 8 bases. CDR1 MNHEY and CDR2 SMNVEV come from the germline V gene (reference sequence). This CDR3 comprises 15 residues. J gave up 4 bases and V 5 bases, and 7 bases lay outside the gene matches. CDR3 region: CASSVTSGSYNEQFF. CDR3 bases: TGTGCCAGCAGTGTAACTAGCGGATCATACAATGAGCAGTTCTTC.

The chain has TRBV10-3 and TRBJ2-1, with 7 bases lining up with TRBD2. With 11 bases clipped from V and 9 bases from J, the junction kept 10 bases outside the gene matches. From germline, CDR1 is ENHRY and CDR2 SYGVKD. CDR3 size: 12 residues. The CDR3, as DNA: TGTGCCTCAATTCGGGCTAGCGGTGAGCAGTTCTTC. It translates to CASIRASGEQFF.

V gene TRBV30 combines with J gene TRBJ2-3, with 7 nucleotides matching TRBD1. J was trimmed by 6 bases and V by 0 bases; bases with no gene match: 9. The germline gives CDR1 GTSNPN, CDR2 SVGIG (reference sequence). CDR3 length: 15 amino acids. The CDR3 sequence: CAWSVWGQSMDTQYF. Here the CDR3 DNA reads TGTGCCTGGAGTGTATGGGGACAGAGCATGGATACGCAGTATTTT.

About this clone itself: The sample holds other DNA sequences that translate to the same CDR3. This CDR3 is CASSLGLAGGTYEQYF. CDR3 in DNA: TGCGCCAGCAGCTTGGGTCTAGCGGGGGGAACCTACGAGCAGTACTTC. J is TRBJ2-7 and V is TRBV5-1; 11 nucleotides match TRBD2. The V gene's germline CDR1 is SGHRS and CDR2 YFSETQ. CDR3 length: 16 residues. After removal of 0 bases from V and 2 bases from J, the junction contained 4 bases not matched to a gene.

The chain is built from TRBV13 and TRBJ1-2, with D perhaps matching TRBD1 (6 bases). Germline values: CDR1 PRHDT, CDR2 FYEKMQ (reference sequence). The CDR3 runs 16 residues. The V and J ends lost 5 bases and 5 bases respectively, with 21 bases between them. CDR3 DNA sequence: TGTGCCAGCAGCCCAAACCCCGGCCTCACAGGGTATGGCTACACCTTC. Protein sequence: CASSPNPGLTGYGYTF.